This T cell receptor beta chain was captured by sequencing in a study of cytomegalovirus exposure and HLA in healthy donors. This clone was seen just once. What it binds is not known. Use of 60 Vbeta and 13 Jbeta primers characterized the PCR. The assay was immunoSEQ multiplex PCR, and TCRdb's table has in-frame clones only and misses some. This sample carries roughly 200,000 clones, 75% to 80% of them seen once, and the ten largest clones take 12% to 15%. CDR1 and CDR2 from the germline V gene are LGHNA and YNFKEQ. V was clipped by 0 bases and J by 4 bases, with 10 bases between them. This CDR3 is 15 amino acids long. Broader study findings: Being productive about 87% or about 30% of the time was typical of most TCR beta V segments in an earlier analysis. It is likely that the observed cluster of highly shared sequence variants was a sequencing artifact. In a later analysis, DRB1 alleles had the most associated TCRs; HLA-C alleles the fewest. Overall, around 150 TCR beta chains were annotated as cytomegalovirus-associated.

This chain connects TRBV4-2 to TRBJ1-5, with no clear D. The sequenced sample consisted of PBMCs. The source of this sequence is a woman in her thirties in good health and CMV-seropositive. The DNA for the CDR3 is TGTGCCAGCAGCCAAGATTGGGCGGGGAATCAGCCCCAGCATTTT. Its protein product is CASSQDWAGNQPQHF.